These 12 T cell receptor beta chains were sequenced from one sample in a study of beta chain features in type 1 diabetes. Expressed TCRB transcripts were sequenced, since all the RNA that had been isolated was reverse transcribed. Clones were sequenced by immunoSEQ multiplex PCR, and TCRdb holds only the in-frame ones, with some missing. This sample has under 250,000 clones, with less than 15% found just once. The sequencing sample was made of naive CD4+ T cells from blood. The receptors stem from a woman between 35 and 50 years old in good health.

The chain combines TRBV10-1 with TRBJ1-2; the D gene is possibly TRBD1 (5 bases). V lost 6 bases to trimming and J lost 4 bases, with 12 bases between them. The CDR3 is made up of 13 amino acids. CDR1 is WNHNN and CDR2 is SYGVQD in the germline V gene (reference sequence). The CDR3 is CASSGGIGYGYTF. DNA of the CDR3: TGCGCCAGCAGCGGGGGAATAGGCTATGGCTACACCTTC.

In this sample, this clone turned up a few times. CDR3 DNA sequence: TGTGCCAGCAGCCAGGATCCGCTGAACACTGAAGCTTTCTTT. It specifies CASSQDPLNTEAFF. The genes are TRBV7-2 and TRBJ1-1; D not resolved. There are 14 residues in the CDR3. The V gene lost 5 bases and the J gene lost 0 bases, with 10 bases spanning the gap. The germline CDR1 and CDR2 sequences are SGHTA and FQGNSA.

The rearrangement uses TRBV6-1 and TRBJ2-5; 13 nucleotides agree with TRBD2. With 5 bases clipped from V and 5 bases from J, the junction kept 5 bases outside the gene matches. The CDR3 is made up of 15 amino acids. Germline values: CDR1 MNHNS, CDR2 SASEGT. Here the CDR3 DNA reads TGTGCCAGCAGTCAACTAGCGGGGGGGAGGGAGACCCAGTACTTC. Protein sequence: CASSQLAGGRETQYF.

In its sample, this clone was seen a few times. Here the CDR3 DNA reads TGTGCCAGCAGCTTCGCGGCGGGGGGGCGCGGTACAGATACGCAGTATTTT. Protein product: CASSFAAGGRGTDTQYF. The V call is TRBV11-2, the J call TRBJ2-3; 9 bases line up with TRBD2. The CDR3 sequence is 17 residues long. From germline, CDR1 is SGHAT and CDR2 FQNNGV. J was trimmed by 3 bases and V by 3 bases; bases with no gene match: 10.

In this sample, this clone turned up a few times. J is TRBJ2-1 and V is TRBV10-3; 10 bases align to TRBD1. Germline V gene data show CDR1 as ENHRY and CDR2 as SYGVKD. CDR3 length: 16 residues. V lost 10 bases, J lost 5 bases, and 14 bases stayed unmatched. The DNA for the CDR3 is TGTGCCACAACCGACGAACGGGACAGGGGAAACAATGAGCAGTTCTTC. Its protein product is CATTDERDRGNNEQFF.

There are a few counts of this clone. The J gene is TRBJ1-1, the V gene TRBV7-2; no firm D call. Per the germline V gene, CDR1 is SGHTA and CDR2 is FQGNSA. CDR3 length equals 13 residues. The V and J ends lost 5 bases and 6 bases respectively, with 13 bases between them. The CDR3 loop reads CASSPRFEAEAFF. As DNA, the CDR3 is TGTGCCAGCAGCCCACGATTCGAGGCTGAAGCTTTCTTT. Complete variable domain (other parts from reference TRBV7-2 and TRBJ1-1): GAGVSQSPSNKVTEKGKDVELRCDPISGHTALYWYRQSLGQGLEFLIYFQGNSAPDKSGLPSDRFSAERTGGSVSTLTIQRTQQEDSAVYLCASSPRFEAEAFFGQGTRLTVV.

This rearrangement joins TRBV18 to TRBJ1-1, with 7 nucleotides matching TRBD1. The CDR3 runs 13 residues. Per germline, CDR1 KGHSH and CDR2 LQKENI. V dropped 6 bases and J dropped 8; count of bases not matched to a gene: 9. In DNA, the CDR3 is TGTGCCAGCTCCCCAGACAGGGACGGCGAAGCTTTCTTT. It codes for CASSPDRDGEAFF. The whole variable domain, remainder taken from reference TRBV18 and TRBJ1-1, is NAGVMQNPRHLVRRRGQEARLRCSPMKGHSHVYWYRQLPEEGLKFMVYLQKENIIDESGMPKERFSAEFPKEGPSILRIQQVVRGDSAAYFCASSPDRDGEAFFGQGTRLTVV.

This clone came up a few times. V usage is TRBV7-8 and J usage is TRBJ2-6, with 10 nucleotides matching TRBD1. CDR3 size: 16 residues. The germline V gene encodes CDR1 SGHVS and CDR2 FQNEAQ. J lost 3 bases, V lost 8 bases, and 7 bases had no gene match. CDR3 in DNA: TGTGCCAGCGTGGGACAGGGGATCGTTGGGGCCAACGTCCTGACTTTC. Its protein product is CASVGQGIVGANVLTF. Full variable domain (remainder filled in from reference TRBV7-8 and TRBJ2-6): GAGVSQSPRYKVAKRGQDVALRCDPISGHVSLFWYQQALGQGPEFLTYFQNEAQLDKSGLPSDRFFAERPEGSVSTLKIQRTQQEDSAVYLCASVGQGIVGANVLTFGAGSRLTVL.

This clone was counted only a few times. V and J are TRBV5-8 and TRBJ1-5, with D perhaps TRBD1 (5 bases). V dropped 4 bases and J dropped 0 bases, with 11 bases sitting between them. This CDR3 is 15 amino acids long. Germline V lookup: CDR1 SGHTS, CDR2 YDEGEE. CDR3 sequence: CASSTGTLSNQPQHF. CDR3 bases: TGTGCCAGCAGCACCGGGACTCTTAGCAATCAGCCCCAGCATTTT.

This clone was counted a few times. The chain recombines TRBV5-4 with TRBJ1-4, with 8 bases fitting TRBD1. The CDR3 loop spans 15 amino acids. Unmatched junction bases numbered 2, after V lost 4 bases and J lost 0 bases. Germline lookup yields CDR1 SGHNT and CDR2 YYREEE (reference sequence). In DNA, the CDR3 is TGTGCCAGCAGCCCGACAGGGGCAACTAATGAAAAACTGTTTTTT. Residues: CASSPTGATNEKLFF. Using reference TRBV5-4 and TRBJ1-4 for the parts outside the CDR3, the full variable domain is ETGVTQSPTHLIKTRGQQVTLRCSSQSGHNTVSWYQQALGQGPQFIFQYYREEENGRGNFPPRFSGLQFPNYSSELNVNALELDDSALYLCASSPTGATNEKLFFGSGTQLSVL.

The genes are TRBV7-6 and TRBJ1-6, with D hard to call. V was cut by 1 base and J by 7 bases, with 11 bases left in between. The germline V gene has CDR1 SGHVS and CDR2 FNYEAQ. The CDR3 is made up of 15 amino acids. The CDR3 loop reads CASSLGTVSNSPLHF. As DNA, the CDR3 is TGTGCCAGCAGCTTAGGCACGGTGTCCAATTCACCCCTCCACTTT.

This chain links TRBV9 with TRBJ1-1; 8 bases align to TRBD1. There are 13 residues in the CDR3. Per germline, CDR1 SGDLS and CDR2 YYNGEE. Trimming removed 2 bases from V and 8 bases from J; junction bases left unmatched: 5. CDR3 nucleotide sequence: TGTGCCAGCAGCGTCGGGACAGGAGCCGAAGCTTTCTTT. Amino acids: CASSVGTGAEAFF.